The 3 T cell receptor beta chains below all came from one sample that was sequenced in a study of control samples from healthy donors and cancer patients. Clones were sequenced by immunoSEQ multiplex PCR, and TCRdb holds only the in-frame ones, with some missing. The sample has some 130,000 clones; around nine tenths are singletons. Sequencing was carried out using PBMCs. These receptors were taken from a man aged 50 or older with head and neck cancer.

The chain joins TRBV11-2 to TRBJ2-5; D remains ambiguous. CDR3 length: 12 residues. Germline values: CDR1 SGHAT, CDR2 FQNNGV. V gave up 5 bases and J gave up 10 bases, with 14 bases separating them. In nucleotides, the CDR3 is TGTGCCAGCAGCCCGGATTCAAGCCTCCAGTACTTC. Protein product: CASSPDSSLQYF.

This clone is a singleton in its sample. The chain carries TRBV27 and TRBJ2-5; no definite D call. Trimming shortened V by 5 bases and J by 2 bases, and 9 bases separated the two germline ends. The CDR3 is 13 residues long. Germline CDR1 reads MNHEY; CDR2 reads SMNVEV (reference sequence). The CDR3 bases are TGTGCCAGCAGTGCCAGGATGCAAGAGACCCAGTACTTC. It yields the protein CASSARMQETQYF.

The gene calls are TRBV13 and TRBJ2-1; the match to TRBD2 covers 8 bases. This CDR3 contains 14 residues. Germline CDR1 PRHDT, CDR2 FYEKMQ (reference sequence). The trim removed 9 bases at V and 5 bases at J, leaving 9 bases unmatched. CDR3 sequence: CASSNSGTHNEQFF. The CDR3 nucleotides are TGTGCCAGTTCTAATAGCGGGACACACAATGAGCAGTTCTTC.